This T cell receptor (beta chain) was obtained from a study of blood T cell repertoires in COVID-19. TCRdb's copy holds only in-frame clones and misses some; the assay was immunoSEQ multiplex PCR. The sample has 500,000 or so clones; roughly 87% are singletons. The CDR3 covers 15 residues. Germline CDR1 SGDLS, CDR2 YYNGEE. The V end was cut by 2 bases, the J end by 3 bases, with 14 bases between. The rearrangement uses TRBV9 and TRBJ1-1; weak D call: TRBD1 (6 bases). Input material: PBMCs or T cells enriched from blood (not recorded which). This TCR came from a young woman who had recovered from COVID-19. For the CDR3, the DNA is TGTGCCAGCAGCGTTGGGGGGGCTCACGACACTGAAGCTTTCTTT. Amino acid sequence: CASSVGGAHDTEAFF.